What follows are 6 T cell receptor beta chains derived from one specimen sequenced in a study of CD8+ T cells in alopecia areata. RNA extraction and reverse transcription yielded cDNA as sequencing template. TCRdb's table, derived via immunoSEQ multiplex PCR, lists solely in-frame clones and lacks some. The table shows 140,000 to 150,000 clones, with roughly 58% occurring only once. Input material: CD8+ T cells sorted from blood. These receptors originate from a human donor in good health.

This clone was seen more than once but under ten times. The chain joins TRBV6-6 to TRBJ2-1; a possible D gene is TRBD2 (5 bases). The CDR3 runs to 14 residues. Between the trimmed V and J ends, which lost 2 bases and 10 bases, there was a span of 15 bases. Germline lookup yields CDR1 MNHNY and CDR2 SVGAGI (reference sequence). Written as DNA, the CDR3 is TGTGCCAGCAGTTACCAAACTAGTTTCGCCGAGCAGTTCTTC. The encoded protein is CASSYQTSFAEQFF.

This chain uses TRBV2 with TRBJ2-4; D uncertain. The germline V gene encodes CDR1 SNHLY and CDR2 FYNNEI. V lost 5 bases and J lost 2, with 10 bases in between. The length of the CDR3 is 14 residues. The CDR3, as DNA: TGTGCCAGCAGTAGGGCAGGAACCAAAAACATTCAGTACTTC. It encodes CASSRAGTKNIQYF.

There are a few counts of this clone. The chain employs TRBV9 and TRBJ2-7, with a possible D match to TRBD2 (6 bases). Germline loops: CDR1 SGDLS, CDR2 YYNGEE. The CDR3 contains 14 residues. Trimming shortened V by 3 bases and J by 5 bases, and 15 bases separated the two germline ends. CDR3 residues: CASSATEWGDEQYF. CDR3 DNA: TGTGCCAGCAGCGCGACCGAATGGGGGGACGAGCAGTACTTC. Full variable domain (rest looked up from reference TRBV9 and TRBJ2-7): DSGVTQTPKHLITATGQRVTLRCSPRSGDLSVYWYQQSLDQGLQFLIQYYNGEERAKGNILERFSAQQFPDLHSELNLSSLELGDSALYFCASSATEWGDEQYFGPGTRLTVT.

V is TRBV6-1 and J is TRBJ2-4; perhaps TRBD2 as D (5 bases). The germline V gene encodes CDR1 MNHNS and CDR2 SASEGT. Trimming pared 1 base from V and 7 bases from J, leaving 14 bases between. This CDR3 is 15 amino acids long. The CDR3 bases are TGTGCCAGCAGTGAAGTCCTCACTAGAGGGAACATTCAGTACTTC. Amino acid sequence: CASSEVLTRGNIQYF.

The rearrangement links TRBV2 to TRBJ2-1; 14 bases fit TRBD2. CDR3 length: 15 residues. CDR1 SNHLY and CDR2 FYNNEI come from the germline V gene. V was clipped by 8 bases and J by 10 bases; unmatched bases: 10. Here the CDR3 DNA reads TGTGCCAGCCGGGCGGGACTAGCGGGAGTAGAGGAGCAGTTCTTC. This encodes CASRAGLAGVEEQFF.

This chain uses TRBV12-5 with TRBJ2-1, with D maybe TRBD2 (6 bases). Looked up from germline, CDR1 is LGHNT and CDR2 is FRNRAP. The V end lost 1 base, the J end lost 9 bases, and 13 bases lay between the germline ends. This CDR3 region has 14 residues. Here the CDR3 reads CASGLGEVSGEQFF. DNA of the CDR3: TGTGCTAGTGGTTTGGGGGAGGTCTCGGGTGAGCAGTTCTTC.